The clone carrying this TCR beta chain has only a few counts. Antigen: not known. The sample comes from a study of post-analysis software for immune sequencing data. In the study overall: Multiple sclerosis in the patients followed relapsing-remitting, secondary progressive and progressive-relapsing courses. Study-level findings and limits: When the samples were clustered directly with F measure, those that had been prepared in the same batch showed strong co-clustering. About five TRBV segments were more frequent in patients than controls; TRBV5-6, TRBV5-1 and TRBV20-1 belonged to this group. Normalized Chao1 diversity in multiple sclerosis patients fell significantly below that of controls.

Prepared libraries of TCR beta cDNA carried unique molecular identifiers. Between about 0.95 and 11 million T cells gave rise to roughly 0.5 million cDNA molecules. MiXCR, applied by TCRdb to the PCR reads, yields one record per CDR3 protein. The sample has hundreds of thousands of distinct CDR3 sequences, about 44% seen once. Germline V gene sequence: CDR1 KGHDR, CDR2 SFDVKD. Trimming cost V 4 bases and J 7 bases; bases outside gene matches: 10. The CDR3 totals 17 residues. The sample consisted of blood. The receptor was derived from a girl aged 5-17 years with multiple sclerosis. The V gene is TRBV24-1, the J gene TRBJ2-1; 12 bases fit TRBD2. The CDR3 reads CATSDPTSGSSANEQFF. Here the CDR3 DNA reads TGTGCCACCAGTGACCCGACTAGCGGGAGTTCGGCGAATGAGCAGTTCTTC.